This T cell receptor (beta chain) originates from a study of cytomegalovirus exposure and HLA in healthy donors. Across the whole study: In a previous analysis, some 110 million unique TCR beta sequences were found from 150 million to 200 million T cells.

PCR was performed using 60 Vbeta and 13 Jbeta primers. Using immunoSEQ multiplex PCR, the repertoire was profiled, and TCRdb retains in-frame clones only, with some absent. The table includes over 150,000 clones, around 80% detected once. Study-wide findings and caveats: It was in a later analysis that TCR association rates were seen to vary by HLA locus, highest for DRB1 and lowest for HLA-C. Several top significant clusters appeared, in a later analysis, to be linked to common viral pathogens.

Remarks on this clone: Its antigen is unidentified.

V was clipped by 6 bases and J by 9 bases; unmatched bases: 5. Germline values: CDR1 SGDLS, CDR2 YYNGEE. The length of the CDR3 is 12 residues. The sequencing sample was made of PBMCs. This sequence was found in a girl under 10 years old in good health and CMV-seropositive. The V and J genes are TRBV9 and TRBJ2-1; 8 positions agree with TRBD2. CDR3 loop: CASMSGSGEQFF. Here the CDR3 DNA reads TGTGCCAGCATGAGCGGGAGCGGTGAGCAGTTCTTC. Full variable domain (outside the CDR3, taken from reference TRBV9 and TRBJ2-1): DSGVTQTPKHLITATGQRVTLRCSPRSGDLSVYWYQQSLDQGLQFLIQYYNGEERAKGNILERFSAQQFPDLHSELNLSSLELGDSALYFCASMSGSGEQFFGPGTRLTVL.